This TCR beta chain stems from a study of T cell responses to AZD1222 COVID-19 vaccine. Using immunoSEQ multiplex PCR, the repertoire was profiled, and TCRdb retains in-frame clones only, with some absent. The top ten hold more than 15% of the sample, which has over 95,000 clones, almost 90% seen once. The clonotype originates from an adult who received the AZD1222 COVID-19 vaccine. This specimen was peripheral blood, taken 28 days after the second AZD1222 dose.

CDR3 bases: TGTGCCAGCAGCTTGGGTGCCAGCAACACCGGGGAGCTGTTTTTT. It codes for CASSLGASNTGELFF. The chain uses TRBV5-6 and TRBJ2-2; the D is unclear. Germline V gene lookup returns CDR1 SGHDT and CDR2 YYEEEE. V was clipped by 0 bases and J by 2 bases, with 8 bases between them. The CDR3 loop spans 15 amino acids. Full variable domain (rest looked up from reference TRBV5-6 and TRBJ2-2): DAGVTQSPTHLIKTRGQQVTLRCSPKSGHDTVSWYQQALGQGPQFIFQYYEEEERQRGNFPDRFSGHQFPNYSSELNVNALLLGDSALYLCASSLGASNTGELFFGEGSRLTVL.